The sequence of this T cell receptor beta chain was determined in a study of OX40 agonist ivuxolimab in advanced cancers. Study-level information: Cohort: about 80% men, mean age 60, aged about 23 to 79. General study findings and limits: Low clonal expansion, among the lowest seen, marked partial responders at 0.1-3.0 mg/kg.

Some clones are missing from TCRdb's copy, which holds only in-frame ones; the method was immunoSEQ multiplex PCR. The sample yields 50,000 to 65,000 clones, around 90% seen once. On this clone itself: Its antigen is undetermined.

Trimming removed 3 bases from V and 13 bases from J, with 16 bases in between. The V gene's germline CDR1 is SEHNR and CDR2 FQNEAQ (reference sequence). This CDR3 comprises 13 residues. The clonotype comes from an adult with an advanced solid tumor such as melanoma, head and neck, liver or kidney cancer. The specimen comprised CD4+ or CD8+ T cells sorted from blood, sampled in a trial of the OX40 agonist ivuxolimab. The V and J genes are TRBV7-9 and TRBJ2-1; possible D gene TRBD2, 5 bases. Written as DNA, the CDR3 is TGTGCCAGCAGCTTTAGTAGCGTTCCCTACCAGTTCTTC. Translating it yields CASSFSSVPYQFF.